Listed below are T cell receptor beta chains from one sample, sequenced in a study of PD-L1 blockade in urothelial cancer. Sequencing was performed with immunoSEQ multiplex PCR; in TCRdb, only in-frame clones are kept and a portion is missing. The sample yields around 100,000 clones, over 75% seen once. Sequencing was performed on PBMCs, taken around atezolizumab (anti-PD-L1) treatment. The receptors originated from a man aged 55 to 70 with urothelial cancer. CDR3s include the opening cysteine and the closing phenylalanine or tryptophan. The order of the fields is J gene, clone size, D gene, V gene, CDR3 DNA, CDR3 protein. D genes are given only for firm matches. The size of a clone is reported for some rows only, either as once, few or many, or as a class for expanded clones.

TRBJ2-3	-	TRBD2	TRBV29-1	TGCAGCGTTGAAGGACTAGCGGAAAGCACAGATACGCAGTATTTT	CSVEGLAESTDTQYF
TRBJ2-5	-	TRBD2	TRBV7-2	TGTGCCAGCAGCCCCCCCCGGCTAGCGGGGACAGAGACCCAGTACTTC	CASSPPRLAGTETQYF
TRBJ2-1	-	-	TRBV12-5	TGTGCTAGTGCCTTGGGCCTGAGCTCCTACAATGAGCAGTTCTTC	CASALGLSSYNEQFF
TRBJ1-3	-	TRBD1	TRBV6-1	TGTGCCAGCAGTGAAAATATAGGGGGACAGGGGACTGGAAACACCATATATTTT	CASSENIGGQGTGNTIYF
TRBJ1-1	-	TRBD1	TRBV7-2	TGTGCCAGCAGCTTGGACAGGCGAGGGGTCACTGAAGCTTTCTTT	CASSLDRRGVTEAFF
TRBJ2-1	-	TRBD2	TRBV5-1	TGCGCCAGCAGCTTGCGGGCTAGCGGGAGCTATGAGCAGTTCTTC	CASSLRASGSYEQFF
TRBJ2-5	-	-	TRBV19	TGTGCCACCCGTCGGACTCCCCGCCAAGAGACCCAGTACTTC	CATRRTPRQETQYF
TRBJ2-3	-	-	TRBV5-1	TGCGCCAGCAGCTTGGCAGGGGCTAGCACAGATACGCAGTATTTT	CASSLAGASTDTQYF
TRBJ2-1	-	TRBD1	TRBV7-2	TGTGCCAGCAGCATTGGACAGGGGCCCTACAATGAGCAGTTCTTC	CASSIGQGPYNEQFF
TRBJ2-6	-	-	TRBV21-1	TGTGCCGCCGCGGGGGGCAGGGGGGCGCACTCTGGGGCCAACGTCCTGACTTTC	CAAAGGRGAHSGANVLTF
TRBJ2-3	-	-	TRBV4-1	TGCGCCAGCAGCCAAGGGTCAGGTGCTTATGATACGCAGTATTTT	CASSQGSGAYDTQYF
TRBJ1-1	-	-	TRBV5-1	TGCGCCAGCAGCTTTGTAAGTGGGGGGGAAAACACTGAAGCTTTCTTT	CASSFVSGGENTEAFF
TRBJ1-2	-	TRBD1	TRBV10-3	TGTGCCATCAGTGACCGGGACAGGGCGCAAAGGAATGGCTACACCTTC	CAISDRDRAQRNGYTF
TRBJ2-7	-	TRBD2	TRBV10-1	TGCGCCAGCAGCCCCTCTGTTGGGACTAGCTTCTACGAGCAGTACTTC	CASSPSVGTSFYEQYF
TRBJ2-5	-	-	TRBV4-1	TGCGCCAGCAGCCAAGTTTTTCCAGCGGCACAAGAGACCCAGTACTTC	CASSQVFPAAQETQYF
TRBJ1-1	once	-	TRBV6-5	TGTGCCAGCAGTTACTCAGGAGCAGGGCTGAACACTGAAGCTTTCTTT	CASSYSGAGLNTEAFF
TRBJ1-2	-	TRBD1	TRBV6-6	TGTGCCAGCAGTCCCCGGGACAGGGATGGCTACACCTTC	CASSPRDRDGYTF
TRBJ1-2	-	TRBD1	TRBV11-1	TGTGCCAGCACAGGACAGGGAAGTGTTGGTGGCTACACCTTC	CASTGQGSVGGYTF
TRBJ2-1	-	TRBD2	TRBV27	TGTGCCAGCAGTTTCAGCGGGGGGCTCTACAATGAGCAGTTCTTC	CASSFSGGLYNEQFF
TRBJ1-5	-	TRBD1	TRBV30	TGTGCCTGGAGTCCCACCCACAGGGGGGATCAGCCCCAGCATTTT	CAWSPTHRGDQPQHF
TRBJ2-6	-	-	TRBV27	TGTGCCAGCAGTTTGTGGGGCTCCCTCTCTGGGGCCAACGTCCTGACTTTC	CASSLWGSLSGANVLTF
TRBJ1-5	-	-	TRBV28	TGTGCCAGCAGTCCCCTTTTCCAGGGCGGCAATCAGCCCCAGCATTTT	CASSPLFQGGNQPQHF
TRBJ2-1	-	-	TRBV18	TGTGCCAGCTCACCATTCCGGGACAATGAGCAGTTCTTC	CASSPFRDNEQFF
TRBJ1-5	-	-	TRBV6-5	TGTGCCAGCAGCCCCACAGGTGGAAGCAATCAGCCCCAGCATTTT	CASSPTGGSNQPQHF
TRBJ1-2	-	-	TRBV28	TGTGCCAGCAGTTTAGGACTCCTAGCTAACTATGGCTACACCTTC	CASSLGLLANYGYTF
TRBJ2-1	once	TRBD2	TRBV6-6	TGTGCCAGCAGTTACGAGGGCTGGGGCGGGAGTAATGAGCAGTTCTTC	CASSYEGWGGSNEQFF
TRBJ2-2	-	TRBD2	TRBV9	TGTGCCAGCAGCCATGGACTAGCGGTGACCGGGGAGCTGTTTTTT	CASSHGLAVTGELFF
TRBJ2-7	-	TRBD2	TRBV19	TGTGCCAGTAGTTGGGGACTAGCGGGAGACTACGAGCAGTACTTC	CASSWGLAGDYEQYF
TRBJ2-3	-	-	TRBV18	TGTGCCAGCTCCCCAGAGAACAGGGTTGCAGATACGCAGTATTTT	CASSPENRVADTQYF
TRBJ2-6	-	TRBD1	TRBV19	TGTGCCAGTAGTATTCAGGGGGCGGGAGGGGCCAACGTCCTGACTTTC	CASSIQGAGGANVLTF
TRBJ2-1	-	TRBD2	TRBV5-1	TGCGCCAGCAGCGCATTAGCGGGCTCCTACAATGAGCAGTTCTTC	CASSALAGSYNEQFF
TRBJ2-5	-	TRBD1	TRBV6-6	TGTGCCAGCAGTCACCCAGGGGCAGGGGGTTACGAGACCCAGTACTTC	CASSHPGAGGYETQYF
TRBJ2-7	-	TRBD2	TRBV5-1	TGCGCCAGCAGCTTGGATGGGACTAGCGGGATCGAGCAGTACTTC	CASSLDGTSGIEQYF
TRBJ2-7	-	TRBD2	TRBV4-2	TGTGCCAGCAGCCGTACAACTAGCGGCCTATCCTACGAGCAGTACTTC	CASSRTTSGLSYEQYF
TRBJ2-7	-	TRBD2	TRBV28	TGTGCCAGCAGTTTGGTAGCGGGCCAGCAGTACTTC	CASSLVAGQQYF
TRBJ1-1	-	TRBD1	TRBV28	TGTGCCAGCAGTTTAGGAGACAGGGCCACTGAAGCTTTCTTT	CASSLGDRATEAFF
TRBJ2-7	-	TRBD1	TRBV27	TGTGCCAGCAGCCCGGGACAGGGGACCTACGAGCAGTACTTC	CASSPGQGTYEQYF
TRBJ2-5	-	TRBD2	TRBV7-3	TGTGCCAGCAGCTTAGGGGCTAGCGGGATGGTAGAGACCCAGTACTTC	CASSLGASGMVETQYF
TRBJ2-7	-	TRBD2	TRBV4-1	TGCGCCAGCAGCCATGGGGAGGGGCCCTACGAGCAGTACTTC	CASSHGEGPYEQYF
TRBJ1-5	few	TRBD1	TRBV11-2	TGTGCCAGCAGCTCCCGGCCTCCCCAGGGGGCTAGCAATCAGCCCCAGCATTTT	CASSSRPPQGASNQPQHF
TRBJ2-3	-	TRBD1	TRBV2	TGTGCCAGCAGTTCAGGGGGTAAGACAGATACGCAGTATTTT	CASSSGGKTDTQYF
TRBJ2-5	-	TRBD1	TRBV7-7	TGTGCTAGCAGCCGGGGACAGGGCCGGGAGACCCAGTACTTC	CASSRGQGRETQYF
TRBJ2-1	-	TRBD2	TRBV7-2	TGTGCCAGCAGCCCACTAGCGGGGGGGCCCGCTGAGCAGTTCTTC	CASSPLAGGPAEQFF
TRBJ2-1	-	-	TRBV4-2	TGTGCCAGCAGCCAATCTCGCTGGGGCGATGAGCAGTTCTTC	CASSQSRWGDEQFF
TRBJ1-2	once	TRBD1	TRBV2	TGTGCCAGCAGTGAGGGACAGGGGCACGGCTACACCTTC	CASSEGQGHGYTF
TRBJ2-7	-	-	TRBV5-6	TGTGCCAGCAGCTGGGTGGGGGGCGAGCAGTACTTC	CASSWVGGEQYF
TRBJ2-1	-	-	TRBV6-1	TGTGCCAGCAGTGAAAGCCAAGCCAATGAGCAGTTCTTC	CASSESQANEQFF
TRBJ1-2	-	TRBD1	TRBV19	TGTGCCAGTAGTCCTCGGACAGGGGGTATCGGGTATGGCTACACCTTC	CASSPRTGGIGYGYTF
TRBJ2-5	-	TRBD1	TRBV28	TGTGCCAGCAGTTTGGGACAGGGAGTCGCGTGGGAGACCCAGTACTTC	CASSLGQGVAWETQYF